This T cell receptor beta chain is from a study of graft-versus-host responses after intestinal transplantation. The overall study: Transplant recipients had multivisceral, liver-intestinal, or isolated intestinal grafts. Anti-thymocyte globulin was used for induction in all recipients, who then took tacrolimus and steroids for approximately three years.

Overall study findings and caveats: Allografts of patients with graft-donor T cell macrochimerism showed high graft-versus-host to host-versus-graft clone ratios.

The CDR3 is made up of 15 amino acids. The germline V gene has CDR1 MNHEY and CDR2 SMNVEV (reference sequence). V was pared by 6 bases and J by 12 bases, with 14 bases of the junction left unmatched. The assay was immunoSEQ multiplex PCR, and TCRdb's table has in-frame clones only and misses some. Of 15,000 to 20,000 clones in the sample, about 38% were seen once. Irradiated, violet-dye-labeled stimulator cells, roughly 200,000 in number, were plated with roughly 200,000 CFSE-labeled responder cells. The authors sorted proliferating CFSE-low CD3+CD4+ and CD3+CD8+ responders after the reaction. Sequencing used alloreactive CD8+ T cells from a mixed lymphocyte reaction culture, obtained before intestinal transplant. Subset described: CFSE-low proliferating T cells sorted from roughly 6-day pre-transplant mixed lymphocyte reaction (GvH or HvG direction). The chain is built from TRBV27 and TRBJ2-1; 10 bases agree with TRBD2. The source of this sequence is a human patient who received an intestinal transplant. The CDR3 region is CASRLGASGSSGQFF. The CDR3 coding sequence is TGTGCCAGCAGGCTCGGGGCTAGCGGGAGCAGTGGGCAGTTCTTC.